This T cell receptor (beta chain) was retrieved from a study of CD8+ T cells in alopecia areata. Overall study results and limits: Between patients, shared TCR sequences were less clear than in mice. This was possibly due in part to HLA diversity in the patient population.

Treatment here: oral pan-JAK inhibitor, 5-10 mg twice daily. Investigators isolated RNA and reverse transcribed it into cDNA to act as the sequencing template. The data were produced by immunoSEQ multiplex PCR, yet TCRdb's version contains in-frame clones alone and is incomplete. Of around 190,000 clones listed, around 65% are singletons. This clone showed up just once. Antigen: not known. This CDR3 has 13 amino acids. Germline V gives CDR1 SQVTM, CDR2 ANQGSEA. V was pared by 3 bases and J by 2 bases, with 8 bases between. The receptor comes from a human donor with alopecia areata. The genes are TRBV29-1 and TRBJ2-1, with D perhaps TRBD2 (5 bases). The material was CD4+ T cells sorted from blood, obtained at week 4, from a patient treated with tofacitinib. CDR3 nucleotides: TGCAGCGTTGACGAGGGAACCTACAATGAGCAGTTCTTC. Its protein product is CSVDEGTYNEQFF.